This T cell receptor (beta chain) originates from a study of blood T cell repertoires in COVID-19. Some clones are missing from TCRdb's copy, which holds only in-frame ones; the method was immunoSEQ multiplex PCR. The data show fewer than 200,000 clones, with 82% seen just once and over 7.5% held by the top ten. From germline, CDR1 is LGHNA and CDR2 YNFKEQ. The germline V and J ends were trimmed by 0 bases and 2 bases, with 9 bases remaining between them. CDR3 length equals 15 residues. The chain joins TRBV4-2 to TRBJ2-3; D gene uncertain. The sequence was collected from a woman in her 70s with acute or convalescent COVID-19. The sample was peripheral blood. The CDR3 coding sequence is TGTGCCAGCAGCCAAGAAAGAGTTTTCACAGATACGCAGTATTTT. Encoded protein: CASSQERVFTDTQYF.